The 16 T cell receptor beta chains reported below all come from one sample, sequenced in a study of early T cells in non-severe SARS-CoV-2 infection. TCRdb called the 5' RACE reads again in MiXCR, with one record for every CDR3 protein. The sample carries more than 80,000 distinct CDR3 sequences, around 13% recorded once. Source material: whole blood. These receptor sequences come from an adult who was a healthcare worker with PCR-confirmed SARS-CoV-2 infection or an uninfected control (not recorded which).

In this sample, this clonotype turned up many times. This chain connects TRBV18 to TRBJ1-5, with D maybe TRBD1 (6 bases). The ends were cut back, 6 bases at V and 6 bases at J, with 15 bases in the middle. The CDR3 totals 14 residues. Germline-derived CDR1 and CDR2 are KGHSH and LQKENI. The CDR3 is CASSATGKSQPQHF. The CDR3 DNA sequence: TGTGCCAGCTCGGCTACAGGGAAGAGTCAGCCCCAGCATTTT.

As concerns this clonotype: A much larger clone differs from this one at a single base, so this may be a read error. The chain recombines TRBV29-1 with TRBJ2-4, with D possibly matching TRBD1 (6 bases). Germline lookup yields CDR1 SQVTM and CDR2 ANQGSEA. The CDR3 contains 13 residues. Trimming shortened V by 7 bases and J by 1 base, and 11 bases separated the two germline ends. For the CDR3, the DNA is TGCAGCGACGAGGACAGCGCCAAAAACATTCAGTACTTC. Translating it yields CSDEDSAKNIQYF.

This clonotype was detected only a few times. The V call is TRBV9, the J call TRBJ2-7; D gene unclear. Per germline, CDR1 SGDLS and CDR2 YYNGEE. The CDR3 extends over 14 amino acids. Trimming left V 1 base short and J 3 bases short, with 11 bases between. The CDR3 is CASSVSGFGYEQYF. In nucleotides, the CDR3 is TGTGCCAGCAGCGTATCCGGGTTTGGCTACGAGCAGTACTTC.

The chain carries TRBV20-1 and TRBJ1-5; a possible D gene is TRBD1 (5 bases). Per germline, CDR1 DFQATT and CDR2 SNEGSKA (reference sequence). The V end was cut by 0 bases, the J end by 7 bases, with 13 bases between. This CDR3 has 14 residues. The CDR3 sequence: CSARDSGRGQPQHF. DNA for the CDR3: TGCAGTGCTAGAGATTCAGGGAGGGGACAGCCCCAGCATTTT.

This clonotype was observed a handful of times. In DNA, the CDR3 is TGTGCCAGCTCGTCGACAGGGGGGTTTCAGCCCCAGCATTTT. Translating it yields CASSSTGGFQPQHF. This chain links TRBV18 with TRBJ1-5; 9 bases map to TRBD1. From germline, CDR1 is KGHSH and CDR2 LQKENI. Trimming at V came to 6 bases and at J to 6 bases, leaving 6 bases not matched to a gene. This CDR3 region has 14 residues.

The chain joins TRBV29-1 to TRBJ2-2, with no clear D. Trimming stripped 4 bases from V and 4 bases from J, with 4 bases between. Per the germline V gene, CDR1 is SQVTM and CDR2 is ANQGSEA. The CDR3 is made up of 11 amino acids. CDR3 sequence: CSVVGTGELFF. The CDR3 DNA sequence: TGCAGCGTTGTTGGCACCGGGGAGCTGTTTTTT.

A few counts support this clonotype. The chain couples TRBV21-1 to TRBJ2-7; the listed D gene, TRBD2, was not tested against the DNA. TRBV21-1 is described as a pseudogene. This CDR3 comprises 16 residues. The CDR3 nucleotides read TGTGCCAGCAGCAGAGGACTAGCGGGGGCCGGAGGCGAGCAGTACTTC. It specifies CASSRGLAGAGGEQYF.

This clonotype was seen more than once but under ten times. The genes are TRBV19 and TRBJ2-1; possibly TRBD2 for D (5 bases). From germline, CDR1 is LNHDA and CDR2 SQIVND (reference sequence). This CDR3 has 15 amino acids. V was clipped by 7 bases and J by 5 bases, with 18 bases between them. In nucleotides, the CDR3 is TGTGCCAGTAAAGAGAAGGCTAGCCTGAACAATGAGCAGTTCTTC. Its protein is CASKEKASLNNEQFF.

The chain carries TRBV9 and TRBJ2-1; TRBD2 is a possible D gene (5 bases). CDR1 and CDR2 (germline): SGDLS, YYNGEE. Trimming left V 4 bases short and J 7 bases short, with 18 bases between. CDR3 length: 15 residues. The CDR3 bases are TGTGCCAGCAGCCCCGCCCCCGCGGGCGGGAATGAGCAGTTCTTC. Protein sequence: CASSPAPAGGNEQFF.

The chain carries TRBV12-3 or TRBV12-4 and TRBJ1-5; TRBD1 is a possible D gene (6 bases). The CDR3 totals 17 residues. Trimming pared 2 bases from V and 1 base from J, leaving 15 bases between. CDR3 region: CASSLWGPSGSNQPQHF. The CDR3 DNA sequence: TGTGCCAGCAGTTTATGGGGGCCCTCGGGGAGCAATCAGCCCCAGCATTTT.

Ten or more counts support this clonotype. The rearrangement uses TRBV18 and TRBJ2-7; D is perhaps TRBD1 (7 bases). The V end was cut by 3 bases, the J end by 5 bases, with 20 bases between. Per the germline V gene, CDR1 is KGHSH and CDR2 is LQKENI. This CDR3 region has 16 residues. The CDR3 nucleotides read TGTGCCAGCTCACCGGGGATAGGGCAGGGGGGCCACGAGCAGTACTTC. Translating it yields CASSPGIGQGGHEQYF.

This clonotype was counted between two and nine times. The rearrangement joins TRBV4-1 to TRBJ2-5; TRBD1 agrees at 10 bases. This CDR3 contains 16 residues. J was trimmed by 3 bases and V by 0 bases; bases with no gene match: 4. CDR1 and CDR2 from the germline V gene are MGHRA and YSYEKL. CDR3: CASSQEGTGVKETQYF. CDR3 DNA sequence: TGCGCCAGCAGCCAAGAAGGGACAGGGGTTAAAGAGACCCAGTACTTC.

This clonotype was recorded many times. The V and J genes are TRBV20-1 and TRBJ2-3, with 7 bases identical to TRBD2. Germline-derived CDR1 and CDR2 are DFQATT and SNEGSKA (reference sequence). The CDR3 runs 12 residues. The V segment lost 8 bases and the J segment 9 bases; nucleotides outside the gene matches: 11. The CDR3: CSFREGRGTQYF. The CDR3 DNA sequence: TGCAGTTTTAGGGAGGGTCGGGGAACGCAGTATTTT.

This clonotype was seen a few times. The chain's CDR3 is CSASLTSGGPTDTQYF. CDR3 bases: TGCAGTGCTAGTCTGACTAGCGGGGGGCCTACAGATACGCAGTATTTT. This rearrangement joins TRBV20-1 to TRBJ2-3, with TRBD2 identical over 13 bases. The length of the CDR3 is 16 residues. Trimming removed 3 bases from V and 3 bases from J; junction bases left unmatched: 6. The germline gives CDR1 DFQATT, CDR2 SNEGSKA (reference sequence).

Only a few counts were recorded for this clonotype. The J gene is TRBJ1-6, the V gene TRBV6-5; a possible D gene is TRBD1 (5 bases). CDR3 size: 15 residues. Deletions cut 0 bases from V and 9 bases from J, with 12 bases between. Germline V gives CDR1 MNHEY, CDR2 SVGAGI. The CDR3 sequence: CASSYSPEGSSPLHF. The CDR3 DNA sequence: TGTGCCAGCAGTTACTCCCCAGAGGGGAGTTCACCCCTCCACTTT.

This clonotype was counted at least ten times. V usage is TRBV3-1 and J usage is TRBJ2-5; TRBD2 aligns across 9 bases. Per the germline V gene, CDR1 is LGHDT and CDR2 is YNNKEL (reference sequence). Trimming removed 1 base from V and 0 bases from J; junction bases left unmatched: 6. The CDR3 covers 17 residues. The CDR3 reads CASSQVRLAGYQETQYF. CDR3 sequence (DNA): TGTGCCAGCAGCCAAGTTCGCCTAGCGGGGTACCAAGAGACCCAGTACTTC.